There are many counts of the clone carrying this T cell receptor (beta chain). Its antigen is undetermined. There were TCR beta CDR3 regions amplified from RNA transcripts. First-round RT-PCR with HTBI primers amplified the TCR CDR3 region. TCRdb re-called the multiplex PCR reads through MiXCR, storing one row per CDR3 protein. The sample lists 500,000 or so distinct CDR3 sequences, roughly 18% occurring once. CDR3 length: 14 amino acids. V lost 5 bases and J lost 1; bases outside the gene matches: 4. The sample originates from a study of T cells in Graves' hyperthyroidism and ophthalmopathy. Study results and limitations: Appearing also in blood were most of the thyroid clonotypes expanded above 0.001.

This chain links TRBV12-3 or TRBV12-4 with TRBJ1-1; 7 positions agree with TRBD1. The sequence came from a woman aged 18-29 years with Graves' ophthalmopathy. Sample: blood. CDR3: CASSEGAQNTEAFF. In nucleotides, the CDR3 is TGTGCCAGCAGTGAGGGGGCGCAGAACACTGAAGCTTTCTTT.